Sequencing of this T cell receptor gamma chain was carried out in a study of gammadelta T cells in human blood. Germline assignment: CDR1 EGSTGY and CDR2 YDSYTSSV. The ends lost 2 bases at V and 5 bases at J; junction bases unmatched: 6. The CDR3 spans 13 residues. TCRdb redid clone calling on the RT-PCR reads using CATT. Among approximately 310 gamma-chain clones listed, roughly 9.8% were seen once. The study's findings and limits: Microbial exposure reportedly appeared to drive polyclonal expansion of innate gamma-delta T cells right after birth.

Judged by abundance, this clone is large. The target antigen is unknown. Sequencing was carried out using non-Vgamma9Vdelta2 gamma-delta T cells from cord blood. The receptor's source is a newborn. J is TRGJ1 or TRGJ2 and V is TRGV4. As DNA, the CDR3 is TGTGCCACCTGGGATGAAGCGCATTATAAGAAACTCTTT. Its protein product is CATWDEAHYKKLF.